Given below is one TCR beta chain in context. Its antigen is still unknown. Data came from immunoSEQ multiplex PCR; TCRdb stores just in-frame clones and leaves some out. Among some 290,000 clones listed, more than 65% were seen once. This sample is part of a study of cytotoxic CD8 clonotypes in ibrutinib-treated CLL. Whole-study findings and limits: The clonality went up when patients responded to ibrutinib and dropped back toward baseline at progression.

The CDR3 is 12 residues long. The germline V gene has CDR1 GTSNPN and CDR2 SVGIG (reference sequence). Between the trimmed V and J ends, which lost 0 bases and 2 bases, there was a span of 5 bases. The chain recombines TRBV30 with TRBJ2-7; no firm D call. The specimen was PBMCs, collected before ibrutinib treatment. The receptor's source is a human donor with chronic lymphocytic leukemia. The CDR3 is CAWSVGPYEQYF. CDR3 nucleotides: TGTGCCTGGAGTGTAGGCCCCTACGAGCAGTACTTC.